The 11 T cell receptor beta chains below all came from one sample that was sequenced in a study of blood T cell repertoires in COVID-19 (TCRdb year 2020). Libraries were built with the immunoSEQ multiplex PCR assay. Imported from immuneACCESS, the table was reduced by TCRdb to in-frame sequences with V and J called. These copies leave out some clones; in studies compared against another copy, an unresolved V gene accounts for under half, and the cause of the remainder is not known. The sample has under 200,000 clones on record, approximately 85% of them singletons. The top ten clones comprise around 10% of the sample. Sample: peripheral blood. The origin of the receptors is an elderly woman with acute or convalescent COVID-19.

The CDR3 nucleotides are TGTGCCAGCAGCGTAGTGGCGGGGGGGCGGTCAGATACGCAGTATTTT. It is translated as CASSVVAGGRSDTQYF. This rearrangement joins TRBV9 to TRBJ2-3; TRBD2 aligns across 9 bases. V gave up 0 bases and J gave up 4 bases; unmatched junction bases: 6. CDR3 length: 16 residues. The germline gives CDR1 SGDLS, CDR2 YYNGEE. Using reference TRBV9 and TRBJ2-3 for the parts outside the CDR3, the full variable domain is DSGVTQTPKHLITATGQRVTLRCSPRSGDLSVYWYQQSLDQGLQFLIQYYNGEERAKGNILERFSAQQFPDLHSELNLSSLELGDSALYFCASSVVAGGRSDTQYFGPGTRLTVL.

This clone was observed once. This chain joins TRBV4-1 and TRBJ2-2; the D gene is possibly TRBD2 (6 bases). The CDR3 runs to 16 residues. Trimming shortened V by 4 bases and J by 7 bases, and 19 bases separated the two germline ends. Germline CDR1 and CDR2: MGHRA and YSYEKL. CDR3 residues: CASSPQMALALGELFF. In DNA form, the CDR3 reads TGCGCCAGCAGCCCGCAGATGGCACTAGCCCTCGGGGAGCTGTTTTTT.

This clone occurred once. This rearrangement joins TRBV5-1 to TRBJ2-4; D possibly corresponds to TRBD1 (5 bases). The germline gives CDR1 SGHRS, CDR2 YFSETQ. The CDR3 is 16 amino acids. Trimming took 0 bases from V and 8 from J, leaving 18 bases between them. As DNA, the CDR3 is TGCGCCAGCAGCTTGGTTAGGGGAATGTTTTCAGACATTCAGTACTTC. This codes for CASSLVRGMFSDIQYF.

The gene calls are TRBV20-1 and TRBJ2-2; 7 bases line up with TRBD2. This CDR3 comprises 15 residues. The V gene end was trimmed by 3 bases and the J gene end by 3 bases; junction bases not matched to a gene: 7. Germline V lookup: CDR1 DFQATT, CDR2 SNEGSKA (reference sequence). The DNA of the CDR3 is TGCAGTGCTAGTTCGGGGCGGGAGCACACCGGGGAGCTGTTTTTT. This sequence encodes CSASSGREHTGELFF.

V usage is TRBV15 and J usage is TRBJ1-1; TRBD1 aligns across 7 bases. The CDR3 runs to 13 residues. V trimming: 3 bases; J trimming: 11 bases; junction bases outside the gene matches: 9. CDR1 and CDR2 (germline): LNHNV, YYDKDF (reference sequence). The CDR3 reads CATSRERQGRAFF. CDR3 nucleotide sequence: TGTGCCACCAGCAGGGAAAGACAGGGAAGGGCTTTCTTT.

This rearrangement joins TRBV4-2 to TRBJ2-2; D gene uncertain. Deletions cut 4 bases from V and 6 bases from J, with 6 bases between. The CDR3 is 12 residues long. Germline V gene sequence: CDR1 LGHNA, CDR2 YNFKEQ. Written as DNA, the CDR3 is TGTGCCAGCAGCCCCCGTCCCGGGGAGCTGTTTTTT. Protein product: CASSPRPGELFF.

The genes are TRBV5-5 and TRBJ2-2, with D perhaps matching TRBD2 (5 bases). Per the germline V gene, CDR1 is SGHKS and CDR2 is YYEKEE (reference sequence). With 1 base removed from V and 1 base from J, the gap between germline ends came to 11 bases. This CDR3 has 16 residues. The CDR3 DNA reads TGTGCCAGCAGCTTGTTAATTGCGGGGAACACCGGGGAGCTGTTTTTT. Translated: CASSLLIAGNTGELFF.

The chain recombines TRBV9 with TRBJ2-2, with TRBD1 matching over 9 bases. The CDR3 covers 15 residues. Germline V gives CDR1 SGDLS, CDR2 YYNGEE. The trim removed 4 bases at V and 4 bases at J, leaving 5 bases unmatched. The CDR3 DNA reads TGTGCCAGCAGCACACAGGGGGCGGTCACCGGGGAGCTGTTTTTT. Translated: CASSTQGAVTGELFF.

The chain uses TRBV7-7 and TRBJ2-4; possible D gene TRBD2, 6 bases. V gave up 4 bases and J gave up 1 base, with 23 bases separating them. This CDR3 contains 19 residues. Germline V gene sequence: CDR1 SSHAT, CDR2 FNYEAQ (reference sequence). The chain's CDR3 is CASSSARLAVGGAKNIQYF. CDR3 nucleotides: TGTGCCAGCAGCTCGGCCCGGCTAGCAGTTGGGGGGGCCAAAAACATTCAGTACTTC.

This clone was found a few times. The chain couples TRBV2 to TRBJ2-7; 9 bases agree with TRBD2. Trimming at V came to 1 base and at J to 0 bases, leaving 4 bases not matched to a gene. Germline CDR1 and CDR2: SNHLY and FYNNEI. CDR3 size: 16 residues. CDR3 region: CASSEGLAGSSYEQYF. The CDR3 DNA follows: TGTGCCAGCAGTGAAGGTCTAGCGGGATCCTCCTACGAGCAGTACTTC.

Only one count was recorded for this clone. The chain links TRBV27 to TRBJ2-5; 12 positions match TRBD2. The CDR3 is made up of 17 amino acids. The ends lost 5 bases at V and 5 bases at J; junction bases unmatched: 12. Germline V gene sequence: CDR1 MNHEY, CDR2 SMNVEV (reference sequence). The CDR3 reads CASSPPASGGARETQYF. DNA for the CDR3: TGTGCCAGCAGTCCCCCGGCTAGCGGGGGGGCCAGGGAGACCCAGTACTTC.